This TCR beta chain was captured by sequencing in a study of CD8 T cells in ankylosing spondylitis. Study conclusions and caveats: Disease-linked clones bore a CD8+ phenotype and were relatively rare in peripheral blood. A TCR beta motif of roughly eight highly homologous variants appeared characteristic of ankylosing spondylitis blood. As reported, disease-linked clones showed significant enrichment in matched ankylosing spondylitis synovial fluid. A number of the motif variants had already been described in reactive arthritis synovial fluid and blood.

This clonotype was found many times. Its antigen is not identified. Preparation of TCR beta libraries was done by quantitative 5'-RACE with molecular barcodes. TCRdb recomputed calls from the 5' RACE reads with MiXCR, one row per CDR3 protein. The sample lists 450,000 to 550,000 distinct CDR3 sequences, roughly 5% occurring once. The CDR3 totals 19 residues. Losses at the gene ends were 2 bases for V and 0 bases for J; bases not matched to a gene: 10. Germline lookup yields CDR1 SGDLS and CDR2 YYNGEE. The J gene is TRBJ2-6, the V gene TRBV9, with TRBD1 matching over 8 bases. This TCR derives from a male donor with ankylosing spondylitis. Sequencing was carried out using blood, either unsorted or a sorted T cell fraction (not recorded which). The DNA for the CDR3 is TGTGCCAGCAGCGTCAGCGCCGGGACAGGTCTCTCTGGGGCCAACGTCCTGACTTTC. Encoded protein: CASSVSAGTGLSGANVLTF.